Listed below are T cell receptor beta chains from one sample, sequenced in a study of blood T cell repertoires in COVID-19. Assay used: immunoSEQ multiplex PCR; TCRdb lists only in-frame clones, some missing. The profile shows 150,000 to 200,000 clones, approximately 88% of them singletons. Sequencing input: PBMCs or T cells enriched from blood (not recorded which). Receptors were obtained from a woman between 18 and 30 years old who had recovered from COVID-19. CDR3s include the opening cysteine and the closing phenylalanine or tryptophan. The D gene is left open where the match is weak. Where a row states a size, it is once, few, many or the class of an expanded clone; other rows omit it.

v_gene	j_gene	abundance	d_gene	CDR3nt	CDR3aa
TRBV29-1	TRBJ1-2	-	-	TGCAGCGTTGTAGGTCTTGGTACTTTAGCGGGGGGATCTGGCTACACCTTC	CSVVGLGTLAGGSGYTF
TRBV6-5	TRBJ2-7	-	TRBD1	TGTGCCAGCAGTAGCCCGGGACAGGGGGGAGGCGAGCAGTACTTC	CASSSPGQGGGEQYF
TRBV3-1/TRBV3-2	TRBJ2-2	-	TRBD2	TGTGCCAGCAGCCCGACTAGCGGGAGGGACAACACCGGGGAGCTGTTTTTT	CASSPTSGRDNTGELFF
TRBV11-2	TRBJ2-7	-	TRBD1	TGTGCCAGCAGCCGATCGACAGGGACCACCTACGAGCAGTACTTC	CASSRSTGTTYEQYF
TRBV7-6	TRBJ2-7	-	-	TGTGCCAGCAGCCACCCCAAGGAGGGGCCGAGCTCCTACGAGCAGTACTTC	CASSHPKEGPSSYEQYF
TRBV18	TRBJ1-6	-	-	TGTGCCAGCTCACCTCGACAGAATTCACCCCTCCACTTT	CASSPRQNSPLHF
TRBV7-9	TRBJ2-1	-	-	TGTGCCAGCAGCTTAGTAGCGGACTACAATGAGCAGTTCTTC	CASSLVADYNEQFF
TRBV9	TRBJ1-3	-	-	TGTGCCAGCAGCGCTTTCAGGGGCTCTGGAAACACCATATATTTT	CASSAFRGSGNTIYF
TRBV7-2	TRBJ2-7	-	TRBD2	TGTGCCAGCAGTTTTGGACTAGCTTCCTACGAGCAGTACTTC	CASSFGLASYEQYF
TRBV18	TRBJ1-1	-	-	TGTGCCAGCTCACCACGAACTAACACTGAAGCTTTCTTT	CASSPRTNTEAFF
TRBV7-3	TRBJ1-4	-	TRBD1	TGTGCCAGCAGCTCGGGACAGGGGGAAAAACTGTTTTTT	CASSSGQGEKLFF
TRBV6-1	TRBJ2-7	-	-	TGTGCCAGCAGTGAAGACAGGGAGATCACCTACGAGCAGTACTTC	CASSEDREITYEQYF
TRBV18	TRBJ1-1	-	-	TGTGCCAGCTCACCACAGGGAGGGGGGAACACTGAAGCTTTCTTT	CASSPQGGGNTEAFF
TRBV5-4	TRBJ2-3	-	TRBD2	TGTGCCAGCAGCCCCTACTGGAGCGGGAGGGCCTCTAGCACAGATACGCAGTATTTT	CASSPYWSGRASSTDTQYF
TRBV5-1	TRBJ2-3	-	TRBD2	TGCGCCAGCAGCCCTTTAGCGGGAGGAGGTTCAGATACGCAGTATTTT	CASSPLAGGGSDTQYF
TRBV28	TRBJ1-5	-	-	TGTGCCAGCAGTTTAGGGGGGGTGTTAAATCAGCCCCAGCATTTT	CASSLGGVLNQPQHF
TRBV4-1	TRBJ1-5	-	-	TGCGCCAGCAGCCAAGATTCCAGGGCAGTCTATAGCAATCAGCCCCAGCATTTT	CASSQDSRAVYSNQPQHF
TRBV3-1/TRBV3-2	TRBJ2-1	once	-	TGTGCCAGCAGCCAAGAATTAACCCGGGGAAATGAGCAGTTCTTC	CASSQELTRGNEQFF
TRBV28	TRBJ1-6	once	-	TGTGCCAGCACCTACCCCCAACCAGGCAGTGCTTCACCCCTCCACTTT	CASTYPQPGSASPLHF
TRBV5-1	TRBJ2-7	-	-	TGCGCCAGCAGCGTCCAGGGTGGCTACGAGCAGTACTTC	CASSVQGGYEQYF
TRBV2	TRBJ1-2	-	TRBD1	TGTGCCAGCAGTGGGGGGACAGGGGAAATCTATGGCTACACCTTC	CASSGGTGEIYGYTF
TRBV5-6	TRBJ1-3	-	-	TGTGCCAGCAGCTTACAGGGAATGATCATATATTTT	CASSLQGMIIYF
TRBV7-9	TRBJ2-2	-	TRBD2	TGTGCCAGCAGCGATCACCCGGGGGGTAAGAACACCGGGGAGCTGTTTTTT	CASSDHPGGKNTGELFF
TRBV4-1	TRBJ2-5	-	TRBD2	TGCGCCAGCAGTTACGAGCGGGAGGGGCAAGAGACCCAGTACTTC	CASSYEREGQETQYF
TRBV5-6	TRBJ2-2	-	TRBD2	TGTGCCAGCATCCCAGGGACTAGCGGGGGGTTTTTCACCGGGGAGCTGTTTTTT	CASIPGTSGGFFTGELFF
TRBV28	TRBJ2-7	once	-	TGTGCCAGCCGAATTCGGGGCTCCTACGAGCAGTACTTC	CASRIRGSYEQYF
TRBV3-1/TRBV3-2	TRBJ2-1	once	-	TGTGCCAGCAGCCAAGATAGGGCGGGAAATGAGCAGTTCTTC	CASSQDRAGNEQFF
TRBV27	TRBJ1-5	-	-	TGTGCCAGCGGCAGAGACAGGCATCAGCCCCAGCATTTT	CASGRDRHQPQHF
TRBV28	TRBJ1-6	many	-	TGTGCCAGCAGTTTATTACCGGATAATTCACCCCTCCACTTT	CASSLLPDNSPLHF
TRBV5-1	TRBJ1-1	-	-	TGCGCCAGCAGCTTGGGAGGTCTCCCTGAAGCTTTCTTT	CASSLGGLPEAFF
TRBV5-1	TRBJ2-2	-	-	TGCGCCAGCAGCCTACCTAGGAACACCGGGGAGCTGTTTTTT	CASSLPRNTGELFF
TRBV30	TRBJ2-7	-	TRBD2	TGTGCCTGGAGTCCTTTACTAGCGGGAGTCTACGAGCAGTACTTC	CAWSPLLAGVYEQYF
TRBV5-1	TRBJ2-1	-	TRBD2	TGCGCCAGCAGCCTTGGACTAGCGGGGGGCGTTGATCCTGAGCAGTTCTTC	CASSLGLAGGVDPEQFF
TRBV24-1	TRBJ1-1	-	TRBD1	TGTGCCACCAGTGATAAGGGGACAGGGGCTTTCTTT	CATSDKGTGAFF
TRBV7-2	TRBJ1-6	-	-	TGTGCCAGCAGCTTGACGGGGGATTCACCCCTCCACTTT	CASSLTGDSPLHF
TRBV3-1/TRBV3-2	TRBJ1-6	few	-	TGTGCCAGCAGCCAAGGAATCCAGGGAAATTCACCCCTCCACTTT	CASSQGIQGNSPLHF
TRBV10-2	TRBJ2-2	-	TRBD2	TGCGCCAGCCAGGGAGGGCCTGACACCGGGGAGCTGTTTTTT	CASQGGPDTGELFF